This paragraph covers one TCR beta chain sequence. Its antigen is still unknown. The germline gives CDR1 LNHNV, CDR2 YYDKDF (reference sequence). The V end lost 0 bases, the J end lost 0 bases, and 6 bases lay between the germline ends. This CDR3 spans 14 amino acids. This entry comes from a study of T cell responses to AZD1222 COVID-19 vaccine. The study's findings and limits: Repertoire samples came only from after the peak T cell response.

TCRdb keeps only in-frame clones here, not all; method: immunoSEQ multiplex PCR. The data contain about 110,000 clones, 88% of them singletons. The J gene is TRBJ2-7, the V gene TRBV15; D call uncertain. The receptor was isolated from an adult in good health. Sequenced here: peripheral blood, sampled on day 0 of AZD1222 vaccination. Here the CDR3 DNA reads TGTGCCACCAGCAGAGATGGGTCCTCCTACGAGCAGTACTTC. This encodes CATSRDGSSYEQYF. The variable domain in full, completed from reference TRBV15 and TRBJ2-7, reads DAMVIQNPRYQVTQFGKPVTLSCSQTLNHNVMYWYQQKSSQAPKLLFHYYDKDFNNEADTPDNFQSRRPNTSFCFLDIRSPGLGDTAMYLCATSRDGSSYEQYFGPGTRLTVT.